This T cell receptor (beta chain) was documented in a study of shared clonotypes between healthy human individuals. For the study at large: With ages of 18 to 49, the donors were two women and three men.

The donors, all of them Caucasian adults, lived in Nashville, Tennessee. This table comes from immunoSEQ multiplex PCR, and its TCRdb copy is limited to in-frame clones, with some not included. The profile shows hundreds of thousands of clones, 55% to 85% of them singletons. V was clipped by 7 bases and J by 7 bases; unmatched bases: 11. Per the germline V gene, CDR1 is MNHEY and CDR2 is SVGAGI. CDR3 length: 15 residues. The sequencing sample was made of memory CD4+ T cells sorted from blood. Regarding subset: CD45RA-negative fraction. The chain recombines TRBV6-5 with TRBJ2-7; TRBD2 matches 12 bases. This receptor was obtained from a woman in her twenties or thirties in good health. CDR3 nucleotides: TGTGCCAGCACCGAATCTAGCGGGAGGGCCGTGGAGCAGTACTTC. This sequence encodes CASTESSGRAVEQYF.